A single sample gave rise to the 14 T cell receptor beta chains below, sequenced in a study of graft-versus-host responses after intestinal transplantation. Processing was applied to graft tissue in order to liberate intraepithelial and lamina propria lymphocytes. The data were produced by immunoSEQ multiplex PCR, yet TCRdb's version contains in-frame clones alone and is incomplete. The sample carries 15,000 to 25,000 clones, about 65% recorded once. The source material was ileum tissue, sampled about 20 days after intestinal transplant. Receptor source: a human patient who received an intestinal transplant, so some T cells may come from the graft donor.

Only one count was recorded for this clone. V gene TRBV7-9 combines with J gene TRBJ2-3; 9 bases line up with TRBD2. Germline V gives CDR1 SEHNR, CDR2 FQNEAQ (reference sequence). The CDR3 extends over 16 amino acids. After removal of 3 bases from V and 4 bases from J, the junction contained 8 bases not matched to a gene. CDR3 in DNA: TGTGCCAGCAGCTTTCGACTTCTAGCGGGGTCAGATACGCAGTATTTT. The encoded protein is CASSFRLLAGSDTQYF.

The rearrangement uses TRBV30 and TRBJ2-5, with D tentatively TRBD2 (6 bases). V gave up 6 bases and J gave up 5 bases, with 10 bases separating them. Germline V gives CDR1 GTSNPN, CDR2 SVGIG (reference sequence). The CDR3 extends over 11 amino acids. CDR3 loop: CACQGRETQYF. DNA of the CDR3: TGTGCCTGTCAAGGGAGGGAGACCCAGTACTTC.

The sample holds one count of this clone. This chain's CDR3 is CASSPLTGSQPQHF. In nucleotides, the CDR3 is TGTGCCAGCAGTCCCCTGACAGGGTCTCAGCCCCAGCATTTT. The V gene is TRBV28, the J gene TRBJ1-5, with TRBD1 matching 7 bases. CDR1 and CDR2 from the germline V gene are MDHEN and SYDVKM. The CDR3 spans 14 residues. V shed 5 bases and J 6 bases; nucleotides not matched to a gene: 7.

The chain carries TRBV6-5 and TRBJ2-7, with D perhaps TRBD2 (6 bases). Trimming cost V 2 bases and J 2 bases, with 10 bases left between them. CDR3 length: 14 amino acids. Germline V gene sequence: CDR1 MNHEY, CDR2 SVGAGI. The CDR3 DNA reads TGTGCCAGCAGTTACATGGGACTCACCTACGAGCAGTACTTC. This sequence encodes CASSYMGLTYEQYF.

The count of this clone is one. V gene TRBV30 combines with J gene TRBJ1-6; unclear D gene. Deletions cut 1 base from V and 10 bases from J, with 11 bases between. Germline-derived CDR1 and CDR2 are GTSNPN and SVGIG (reference sequence). CDR3 length equals 13 residues. The CDR3 region is CAWSARIYSPLHF. The CDR3 nucleotides read TGTGCCTGGAGTGCCAGGATATACTCACCCCTCCACTTT.

This chain joins TRBV7-8 and TRBJ1-1; no definite D call. CDR1 SGHVS and CDR2 FQNEAQ come from the germline V gene. The CDR3 consists of 13 residues. V lost 6 bases and J 9 bases, leaving 17 bases between the germline ends. Written as DNA, the CDR3 is TGTGCCAGCAGTGATCGTGGCGGGATTAAAGCTTTCTTT. Its protein is CASSDRGGIKAFF.

The chain links TRBV5-1 to TRBJ1-1; TRBD1 matches at 7 bases. CDR1 and CDR2 (germline): SGHRS, YFSETQ. CDR3 length: 17 amino acids. V dropped 6 bases and J dropped 4; count of bases not matched to a gene: 18. CDR3 region: CASNPNSQTGRLTEAFF. In nucleotides, the CDR3 is TGCGCCAGCAATCCCAACTCGCAGACAGGGAGACTCACTGAAGCTTTCTTT.

This clone appeared a single time. A read error is the likely source, as a far larger clone sits one nucleotide away. This chain links TRBV7-2 with TRBJ1-2; the D gene is possibly TRBD1 (6 bases). The CDR3 spans 13 residues. Germline V gene lookup returns CDR1 SGHTA and CDR2 FQGNSA. V was trimmed by 0 bases and J by 4 bases, leaving 6 bases between them. This CDR3 reads CASSLAGGYGYTF. CDR3 DNA: TGTGCCAGCAGCTTAGCAGGGGGCTATGGCTACACCTTC.

To note about this clone: Other DNA sequences within the sample encode an identical CDR3. This rearrangement joins TRBV7-9 to TRBJ1-5, with D possibly matching TRBD1 (5 bases). Trimming took 3 bases from V and 5 from J, leaving 11 bases between them. Germline loops: CDR1 SEHNR, CDR2 FQNEAQ (reference sequence). CDR3 length equals 14 residues. The CDR3 is CASSLGDSDQPQHF. Written as DNA, the CDR3 is TGTGCCAGCAGCTTGGGTGACAGCGATCAGCCCCAGCATTTT.

DNA for the CDR3: TGTGCCAGCAGACCCACGGGCGGACTGCAAGAGACCCAGTACTTC. It is translated as CASRPTGGLQETQYF. The V call is TRBV6-6, the J call TRBJ2-5; D perhaps matches TRBD2 (5 bases). Trimming pared 6 bases from V and 2 bases from J, leaving 16 bases between. The germline V gene encodes CDR1 MNHNY and CDR2 SVGAGI (reference sequence). This CDR3 is built from 15 residues.

Only one count was recorded for this clone. CDR3 protein: CASSPGLAGGSSYNEQFF. As DNA, the CDR3 is TGCGCCAGCAGCCCCGGACTAGCGGGGGGGAGCTCCTACAATGAGCAGTTCTTC. J is TRBJ2-1 and V is TRBV4-1; 15 bases are shared with TRBD2. Germline trimming cut 4 bases from V and 0 bases from J; bases unmatched to any gene: 4. The germline V gene has CDR1 MGHRA and CDR2 YSYEKL. The CDR3 has 18 amino acids.

CDR3 in amino acids: CASSLPTDTQYF. The CDR3 region has the DNA TGCGCCAGCAGCTTGCCTACAGATACGCAGTATTTT. The V gene is TRBV5-1, the J gene TRBJ2-3; D remains ambiguous. Trimming removed 1 base from V and 3 bases from J, with 3 bases in between. The CDR3 spans 12 residues. Germline loops: CDR1 SGHRS, CDR2 YFSETQ.

The chain links TRBV6-4 to TRBJ2-5, with 11 bases matching TRBD2. Germline V gene lookup returns CDR1 MRHNA and CDR2 SNTAGT. The CDR3 has 20 amino acids. Trimming removed 2 bases from V and 2 bases from J; junction bases left unmatched: 16. The CDR3 bases are TGTGCCAGCAGTGACGAGTTTGATTGCGGACTAGCGGGCCAACAAGAGACCCAGTACTTC. This sequence encodes CASSDEFDCGLAGQQETQYF.

This chain connects TRBV29-1 to TRBJ2-1; D is unresolved. The germline V and J ends were trimmed by 4 bases and 6 bases, with 13 bases remaining between them. Germline assignment: CDR1 SQVTM and CDR2 ANQGSEA. This CDR3 spans 13 amino acids. The CDR3 spells CSVVLVMRNEQFF. The CDR3 DNA is TGCAGCGTTGTCTTAGTAATGCGCAATGAGCAGTTCTTC.